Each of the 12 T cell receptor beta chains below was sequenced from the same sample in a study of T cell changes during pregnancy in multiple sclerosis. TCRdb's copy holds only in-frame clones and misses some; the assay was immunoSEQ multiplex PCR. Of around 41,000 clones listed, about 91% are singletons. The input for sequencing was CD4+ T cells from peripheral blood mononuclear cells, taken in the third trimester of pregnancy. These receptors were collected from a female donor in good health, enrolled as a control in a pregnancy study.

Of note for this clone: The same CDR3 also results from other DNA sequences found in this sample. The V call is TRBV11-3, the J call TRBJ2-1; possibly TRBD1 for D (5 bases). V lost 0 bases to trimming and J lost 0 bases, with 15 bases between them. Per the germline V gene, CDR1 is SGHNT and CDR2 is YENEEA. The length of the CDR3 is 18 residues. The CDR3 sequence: CASSLDQGGSSSYNEQFF. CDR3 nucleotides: TGTGCCAGCAGCTTAGATCAGGGCGGCTCCAGCTCCTACAATGAGCAGTTCTTC.

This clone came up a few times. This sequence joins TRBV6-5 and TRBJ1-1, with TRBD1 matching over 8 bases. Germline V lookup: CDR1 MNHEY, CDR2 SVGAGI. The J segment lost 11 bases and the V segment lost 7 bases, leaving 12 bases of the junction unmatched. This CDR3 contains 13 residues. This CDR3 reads CASTRSQGARAFF. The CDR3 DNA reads TGTGCCAGCACTAGAAGCCAGGGGGCAAGGGCTTTCTTT.

The CDR3 sequence: CASSLRLPPDTQYF. DNA of the CDR3: TGTGCCAGCAGCTTGAGACTCCCGCCGGATACGCAGTATTTT. The chain recombines TRBV5-4 with TRBJ2-3, with D unresolved. Trimming cost V 1 base and J 6 bases, with 12 bases left between them. The CDR3 contains 14 residues. Germline V CDR1 and CDR2: SGHNT, YYREEE (reference sequence). Full variable domain (rest looked up from reference TRBV5-4 and TRBJ2-3): ETGVTQSPTHLIKTRGQQVTLRCSSQSGHNTVSWYQQALGQGPQFIFQYYREEENGRGNFPPRFSGLQFPNYSSELNVNALELDDSALYLCASSLRLPPDTQYFGPGTRLTVL.

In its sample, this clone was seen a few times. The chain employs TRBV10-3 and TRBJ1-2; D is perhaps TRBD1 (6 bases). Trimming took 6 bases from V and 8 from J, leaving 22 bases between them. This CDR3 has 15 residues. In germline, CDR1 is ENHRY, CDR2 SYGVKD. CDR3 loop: CAIRATIVTGNGYTF. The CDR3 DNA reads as TGTGCCATCAGGGCGACTATAGTTACAGGGAACGGCTACACCTTC.

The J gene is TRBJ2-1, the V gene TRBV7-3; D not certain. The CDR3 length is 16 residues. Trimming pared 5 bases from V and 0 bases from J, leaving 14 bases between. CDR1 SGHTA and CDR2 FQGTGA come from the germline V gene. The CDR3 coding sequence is TGTGCCAGCAGCCCGCACGACTTTAGCTCCTACAATGAGCAGTTCTTC. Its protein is CASSPHDFSSYNEQFF.

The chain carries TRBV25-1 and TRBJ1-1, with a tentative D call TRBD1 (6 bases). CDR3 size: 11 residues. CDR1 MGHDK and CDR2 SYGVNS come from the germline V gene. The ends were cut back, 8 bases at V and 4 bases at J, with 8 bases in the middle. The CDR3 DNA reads TGTGCCAGCCTACAGGGCACTGAAGCTTTCTTT. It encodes CASLQGTEAFF.

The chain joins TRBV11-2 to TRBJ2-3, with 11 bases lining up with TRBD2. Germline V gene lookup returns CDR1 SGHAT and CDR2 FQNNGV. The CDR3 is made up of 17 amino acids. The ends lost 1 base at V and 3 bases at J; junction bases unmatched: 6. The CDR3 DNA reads TGTGCCAGCAGCTTAGCTCTGCTAGCGGGGGGTACAGATACGCAGTATTTT. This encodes CASSLALLAGGTDTQYF.

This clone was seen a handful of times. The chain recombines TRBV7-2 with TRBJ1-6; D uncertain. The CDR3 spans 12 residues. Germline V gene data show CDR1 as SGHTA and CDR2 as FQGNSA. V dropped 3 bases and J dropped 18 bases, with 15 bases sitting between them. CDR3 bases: TGTGCCAGCAGCTTTCTCGGAGGTATGGCCCACTTT. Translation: CASSFLGGMAHF.

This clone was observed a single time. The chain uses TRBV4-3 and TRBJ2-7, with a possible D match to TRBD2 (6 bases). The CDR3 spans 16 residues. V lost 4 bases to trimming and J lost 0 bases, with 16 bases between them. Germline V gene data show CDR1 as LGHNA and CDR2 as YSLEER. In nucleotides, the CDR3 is TGCGCCAGCAGCCGCGATCCGGGACTGGACTCCTACGAGCAGTACTTC. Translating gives CASSRDPGLDSYEQYF.

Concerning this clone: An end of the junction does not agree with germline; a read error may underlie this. For the CDR3, the DNA is TGTGCAAGCAGGGGGACTAGCGTACAGAATGAGCAGTTCTTC. Amino acids: CASRGTSVQNEQFF. The chain has TRBV7-9 and TRBJ2-1; 10 positions agree with TRBD2. The CDR3 is 14 amino acids. In germline, CDR1 is SEHNR, CDR2 FQNEAQ (reference sequence).

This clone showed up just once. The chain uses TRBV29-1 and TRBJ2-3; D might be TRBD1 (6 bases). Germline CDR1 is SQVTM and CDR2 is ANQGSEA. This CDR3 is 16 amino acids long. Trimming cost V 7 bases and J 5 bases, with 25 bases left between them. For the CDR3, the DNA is TGCAGCGCCTTTGGGTGGGGACACCATTTTGTAGATACGCAGTATTTT. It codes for CSAFGWGHHFVDTQYF.

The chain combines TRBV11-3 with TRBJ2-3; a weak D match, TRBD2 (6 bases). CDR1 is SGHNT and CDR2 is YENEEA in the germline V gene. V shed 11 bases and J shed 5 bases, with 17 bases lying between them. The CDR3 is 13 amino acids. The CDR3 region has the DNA TGTGCCCGGACGCCGAGGGAGGTAGATACGCAGTATTTT. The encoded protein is CARTPREVDTQYF. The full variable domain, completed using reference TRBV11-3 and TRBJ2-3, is EAGVVQSPRYKIIEKKQPVAFWCNPISGHNTLYWYLQNLGQGPELLIRYENEEAVDDSQLPKDRFSAERLKGVDSTLKIQPAELGDSAVYLCARTPREVDTQYFGPGTRLTVL.